This is a list of T cell receptor beta chains from one sample in a study of shared clonotypes between healthy human individuals. The repertoire was sequenced with immunoSEQ multiplex PCR; TCRdb's copy has only in-frame clones and lacks some. The sample holds around 330,000 clones, 74% seen once. Sequenced material: memory CD4+ T cells sorted from blood. The receptors come from a man aged 25 to 45 in good health. Each CDR3 is given with its conserved first and last residue. D genes are given only for firm matches. The size entry is marked missing in some rows and otherwise reads once, few, many or a size class.

TRBV7-2	many	TRBJ2-5	NA	TGTGCCAGCAGCCGACCAGGGAGTGAGACCCAGTACTTC	CASSRPGSETQYF
TRBV5-5	NA	TRBJ2-3	TRBD2	TGTGCCAGCAGCTTGTCCGGGACTAGCAGCACAGATACGCAGTATTTT	CASSLSGTSSTDTQYF
TRBV6-5	NA	TRBJ1-1	NA	TGTGCCAGTAAAAGACAGGAAGCTTTCTTT	CASKRQEAFF
TRBV5-4	NA	TRBJ2-1	NA	TGTGCCAGCAGCCCTGGTGGGACCTTCTCCTACAATGAGCAGTTCTTC	CASSPGGTFSYNEQFF
TRBV11-3	NA	TRBJ1-3	NA	TGTGCCAGCAGCCGCCCCTCAGAGAACACCATATATTTT	CASSRPSENTIYF
TRBV5-1	NA	TRBJ1-1	NA	TGCGCCAGCAGCTTAGGTGAGACAGCCAACACTGAAGCTTTCTTT	CASSLGETANTEAFF
TRBV6-1	NA	TRBJ2-7	TRBD1	TGTGCCAGTCAAAAGGACAGGCGCTCCTACGAGCAGTACTTC	CASQKDRRSYEQYF
TRBV2	few	TRBJ2-5	TRBD1	TGTGCCAGCAGGGGGACAGGAGAGACCCAGTACTTC	CASRGTGETQYF
TRBV6-5	once	TRBJ2-7	TRBD2	TGTGCCAGCAGGGAAGGACTAGCGGTCTACGAGCAGTACTTC	CASREGLAVYEQYF
TRBV7-2	NA	TRBJ2-7	NA	TGTGCCAGCAGCTTACTCGTCTCGAACTGGCAGTACTTC	CASSLLVSNWQYF
TRBV5-5	NA	TRBJ1-1	TRBD1	TGTGCCAGCAGCGACAGACCGGGACAGCCTCTGAACACTGAAGCTTTCTTT	CASSDRPGQPLNTEAFF
TRBV25-1	medium-sized	TRBJ1-5	NA	TGTGCCAGCAGTGTTGGGGGTGCAAATCAGCCCCAGCATTTT	CASSVGGANQPQHF
TRBV5-4	NA	TRBJ2-5	NA	TGTGCCAGCAGCTTTCGACGGCAAGAGACCCAGTACTTC	CASSFRRQETQYF
TRBV6-6	NA	TRBJ2-2	NA	TGTGCCAGCAGTTACTCAACAGGACAGAACACCGGGGAGCTGTTTTTT	CASSYSTGQNTGELFF
TRBV7-3	NA	TRBJ2-5	NA	TGTGCCAGCAGCACGGGCGGGTCTCGTTTTATTTGCAGAGAGACCCAGTACTTC	CASSTGGSRFICRETQYF
TRBV5-1	many	TRBJ2-3	TRBD1	TGCGCCAGCAGCGAAGGGACAGCTACTTGGCATTTT	CASSEGTATWHF
TRBV21-1	few	TRBJ2-2	NA	TGTGCCAGCAGCAACCAAAAGGACACCAACACCGGGGAGCTGTTTTTT	CASSNQKDTNTGELFF
TRBV5-6	NA	TRBJ1-2	NA	TGTGCCAGCACCCGGGAATTTTTCGACTATGGCTACACCTTC	CASTREFFDYGYTF
TRBV27	NA	TRBJ1-2	TRBD1	TGTGCCAGCAGTTTCAGAGAGGGGGCGGAAGGCTACACCTTC	CASSFREGAEGYTF
TRBV7-9	many	TRBJ2-7	NA	TGTGCCAGCAGCCTAGGGTCGGACGAGCAGTACTTC	CASSLGSDEQYF
TRBV5-1	NA	TRBJ2-3	NA	TGCGCCAGCAGCTCTGGGACTTACCCAGATACGCAGTATTTT	CASSSGTYPDTQYF
TRBV29-1	NA	TRBJ2-3	TRBD2	TGCAGCGTTGAAGGGGGGACTAGCGGGAGGGCCCTGGCAGATACGCAGTATTTT	CSVEGGTSGRALADTQYF
TRBV2	NA	TRBJ1-1	NA	TGTGCCAGCAGCCTTGGACAGTATTCTGAAGCTTTCTTT	CASSLGQYSEAFF
TRBV18	NA	TRBJ1-2	NA	TGTGCCAGCTCACCAGGGCTTGAGGGCTACACCTTC	CASSPGLEGYTF
TRBV7-9	few	TRBJ2-1	NA	TGTGCCAGCAGCCCCCTGGGCGGTGCTCAAAACGAGCAGTTCTTC	CASSPLGGAQNEQFF
TRBV5-6	NA	TRBJ2-7	NA	TGTGCCAGCAGCGGGACCCCCGCAGCACGGCAGTACTTC	CASSGTPAARQYF
TRBV9	NA	TRBJ2-1	NA	TGTGCCAGCAGCGTAGCGGTGGGGACCCACAATGAGCAGTTCTTC	CASSVAVGTHNEQFF
TRBV11-3	NA	TRBJ2-1	TRBD2	TGTGCCAGCAGCTTCGCGACTAGCGGGAGGTACAATGAGCAGTTCTTC	CASSFATSGRYNEQFF
TRBV4-1	once	TRBJ2-3	NA	TGCGCCAGCAGCCAACTCGCAGATACGCAGTATTTT	CASSQLADTQYF
TRBV5-1	NA	TRBJ2-2	TRBD1	TGCGCCAGCAGTTCGACAGGGGACAACGGGGAGCTGTTTTTT	CASSSTGDNGELFF
TRBV25-1	NA	TRBJ2-7	NA	TGTGCCAGCAGTGAAGGACAAGGAAACGAGCAGTACTTC	CASSEGQGNEQYF
TRBV4-3	NA	TRBJ1-3	NA	TGCGCCAGCAGCCAAGACACGGTACCTGGAAACACCATATATTTT	CASSQDTVPGNTIYF